Listed here are 17 T cell receptor beta chains from one sample, sequenced in a study of blood T cell repertoires in COVID-19. Generated by immunoSEQ multiplex PCR, the TCRdb table keeps only in-frame clones and is missing some. The sample consists of more than 25,000 clones, around 90% of them appearing once. What was sequenced was peripheral blood. The source is a human donor in a cohort sampled during active COVID-19.

J is TRBJ2-3 and V is TRBV19; 9 positions agree with TRBD1. Germline CDR1 reads LNHDA; CDR2 reads SQIVND (reference sequence). The CDR3 covers 14 residues. After removal of 6 bases from V and 4 bases from J, the junction contained 5 bases not matched to a gene. CDR3: CASSNRGPSDTQYF. The CDR3 DNA follows: TGTGCCAGTAGCAACAGGGGGCCGTCAGATACGCAGTATTTT.

The CDR3 loop reads CASSQDKSSGEQYF. CDR3 nucleotides: TGTGCCAGCAGCCAAGATAAGTCTTCGGGAGAGCAGTACTTC. This sequence joins TRBV4-2 and TRBJ2-7; D possibly corresponds to TRBD2 (5 bases). This CDR3 spans 14 amino acids. The germline gives CDR1 LGHNA, CDR2 YNFKEQ. V lost 0 bases and J 7 bases, leaving 13 bases between the germline ends.

The genes are TRBV6-1 and TRBJ1-2, with D maybe TRBD1 (5 bases). Germline assignment: CDR1 MNHNS and CDR2 SASEGT. V lost 2 bases and J 4 bases, leaving 14 bases between the germline ends. The length of the CDR3 is 15 residues. Here the CDR3 reads CASSELGPRSYGYTF. CDR3 DNA sequence: TGTGCCAGCAGTGAATTGGGGCCGCGGAGCTATGGCTACACCTTC.

This chain uses TRBV10-1 with TRBJ2-3, with D perhaps matching TRBD2 (6 bases). V gave up 3 bases and J gave up 2 bases, with 12 bases separating them. This CDR3 is 15 amino acids long. Looked up from germline, CDR1 is WNHNN and CDR2 is SYGVQD (reference sequence). The CDR3 spells CASSEHGTDTDTQYF. For the CDR3, the DNA is TGCGCCAGCAGTGAACACGGGACTGACACAGATACGCAGTATTTT.

V is TRBV30 and J is TRBJ2-5, with 8 bases fitting TRBD2. Looked up from germline, CDR1 is GTSNPN and CDR2 is SVGIG (reference sequence). CDR3 size: 17 residues. The V and J ends lost 0 bases and 2 bases, in that order; junction bases with no gene match: 11. Written as DNA, the CDR3 is TGTGCCTGGAGTGTACGGGCTAGCGGGTGGGGTCAAGAGACCCAGTACTTC. Protein: CAWSVRASGWGQETQYF. The full variable domain, its missing parts supplied by reference TRBV30 and TRBJ2-5, is SQTIHQWPATLVQPVGSPLSLECTVEGTSNPNLYWYRQAAGRGLQLLFYSVGIGQISSEVPQNLSASRPQDRQFILSSKKLLLSDSGFYLCAWSVRASGWGQETQYFGPGTRLLVL.

This clone appeared a few times. V usage is TRBV11-2 and J usage is TRBJ2-1, with TRBD2 as a possible D gene (5 bases). CDR1 and CDR2 from the germline V gene are SGHAT and FQNNGV. The CDR3 totals 15 residues. V lost 0 bases to trimming and J lost 10 bases, with 16 bases between them. CDR3 region: CASSLDLTREGEQFF. In DNA form, the CDR3 reads TGTGCCAGCAGCTTAGATCTAACTAGAGAGGGAGAGCAGTTCTTC.

The V call is TRBV3-1 (or the pseudogene TRBV3-2), the J call TRBJ2-1; 9 bases fit TRBD1. The ends lost 0 bases at V and 10 bases at J; junction bases unmatched: 10. The germline gives CDR1 LGHDT, CDR2 YNNKEL (reference sequence). CDR3 length: 16 amino acids. The CDR3 is CASSQDATGGLKEQFF. CDR3 nucleotides: TGTGCCAGCAGCCAAGATGCGACAGGGGGGCTCAAGGAGCAGTTCTTC.

The rearrangement links TRBV2 to TRBJ2-7, with D unclear. The CDR3 runs 11 residues. Germline V gene lookup returns CDR1 SNHLY and CDR2 FYNNEI. V lost 6 bases to trimming and J lost 3 bases, with 6 bases between them. DNA of the CDR3: TGTGCCAGCAGGGCCAACTACGAGCAGTACTTC. It translates to CASRANYEQYF.

The rearrangement uses TRBV19 and TRBJ1-5, with 9 bases lining up with TRBD1. The CDR3 contains 18 residues. V gave up 0 bases and J gave up 3 bases; unmatched junction bases: 9. CDR1 is LNHDA, CDR2 SQIVND, per germline (reference sequence). CDR3 in DNA: TGTGCCAGTAGTATAGATCTTGGGGGGACAGGGTTCAATCAGCCCCAGCATTTT. It codes for CASSIDLGGTGFNQPQHF.

The chain is built from TRBV4-2 and TRBJ2-2; TRBD2 aligns across 10 bases. Germline CDR1 reads LGHNA; CDR2 reads YNFKEQ. J lost 6 bases, V lost 0 bases, and 7 bases had no gene match. The CDR3 totals 17 residues. The CDR3: CASSQDRVAGGAGELFF. For the CDR3, the DNA is TGTGCCAGCAGCCAAGATCGGGTAGCGGGGGGCGCCGGGGAGCTGTTTTTT.

The chain joins TRBV7-2 to TRBJ2-7; TRBD2 matches at 11 bases. The CDR3 spans 14 residues. CDR1 and CDR2 (germline): SGHTA, FQGNSA. The junction had 6 bases not matched to a gene; V was cut back by 6 bases and J by 5 bases. The chain's CDR3 is CASRRSGGADEQYF. Written as DNA, the CDR3 is TGTGCCAGCAGACGTAGCGGGGGGGCAGACGAGCAGTACTTC. Drawing the rest from reference TRBV7-2 and TRBJ2-7, the complete variable domain is GAGVSQSPSNKVTEKGKDVELRCDPISGHTALYWYRQSLGQGLEFLIYFQGNSAPDKSGLPSDRFSAERTGGSVSTLTIQRTQQEDSAVYLCASRRSGGADEQYFGPGTRLTVT.

The V gene is TRBV28, the J gene TRBJ2-1; TRBD1 agrees at 7 bases. Trimming took 4 bases from V and 1 from J; bases not matched to a gene: 10. The CDR3 loop spans 17 amino acids. The germline gives CDR1 MDHEN, CDR2 SYDVKM. This chain's CDR3 is CASSSSSGTESYNEQFF. In nucleotides, the CDR3 is TGTGCCAGCAGTTCGTCGTCCGGGACAGAGTCCTACAATGAGCAGTTCTTC.

The V gene is TRBV14, the J gene TRBJ1-1; TRBD1 aligns across 8 bases. The V gene end was trimmed by 1 base and the J gene end by 1 base; junction bases not matched to a gene: 2. CDR3 length: 15 residues. Germline V gives CDR1 SGHDN, CDR2 FVKESK. The CDR3, as DNA: TGTGCCAGCAGCCAAGGAACAGGGGGGAACACTGAAGCTTTCTTT. This translates into CASSQGTGGNTEAFF.

The CDR3 region has the DNA TGTGCCAGCAAGCGCTTCGAGGGGCGGGGGCGCGTTTTAATGAACACTGAAGCTTTCTTT. Its translation is CASKRFEGRGRVLMNTEAFF. The J gene is TRBJ1-1, the V gene TRBV2; weak D call: TRBD1 (6 bases). In germline, CDR1 is SNHLY, CDR2 FYNNEI. The CDR3 consists of 20 residues. The V and J ends lost 7 bases and 0 bases respectively, with 30 bases between them.

The genes are TRBV27 and TRBJ2-5, with TRBD2 matching over 8 bases. With 4 bases clipped from V and 5 bases from J, the junction kept 6 bases outside the gene matches. The V gene's germline CDR1 is MNHEY and CDR2 SMNVEV (reference sequence). The CDR3 consists of 14 residues. The CDR3 sequence: CASSYARGVETQYF. The CDR3 DNA reads TGTGCCAGCAGTTATGCGCGGGGGGTGGAGACCCAGTACTTC.

The rearrangement joins TRBV12-2 to TRBJ2-5; the table's D call TRBD2 went unverified against the DNA. TRBV12-2 is tagged as a pseudogene. The CDR3 runs 15 residues. The chain's CDR3 is CASRLALRFEETQYF. The CDR3 nucleotides are TGTGCAAGTCGCTTAGCCTTGAGATTCGAAGAGACCCAGTACTTC.

This sequence joins TRBV6-1 and TRBJ2-5; D ambiguous. Trimming removed 3 bases from V and 1 base from J, with 9 bases in between. Germline V gives CDR1 MNHNS, CDR2 SASEGT. There are 14 residues in the CDR3. The CDR3 loop is CASSDTPFQETQYF. CDR3 nucleotide sequence: TGTGCCAGCAGTGACACTCCCTTCCAAGAGACCCAGTACTTC.